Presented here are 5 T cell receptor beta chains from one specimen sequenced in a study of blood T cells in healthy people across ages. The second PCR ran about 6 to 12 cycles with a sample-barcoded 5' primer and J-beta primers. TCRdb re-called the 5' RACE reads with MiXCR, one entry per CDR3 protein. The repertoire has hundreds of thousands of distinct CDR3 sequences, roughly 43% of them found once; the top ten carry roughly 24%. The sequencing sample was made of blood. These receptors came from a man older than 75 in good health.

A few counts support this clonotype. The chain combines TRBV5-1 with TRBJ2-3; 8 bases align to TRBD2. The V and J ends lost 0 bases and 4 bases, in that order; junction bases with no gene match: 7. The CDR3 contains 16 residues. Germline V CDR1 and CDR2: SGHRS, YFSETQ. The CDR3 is CASSLGTGTSSDTQYF. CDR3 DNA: TGCGCCAGCAGCTTGGGGACCGGGACTAGTTCAGATACGCAGTATTTT.

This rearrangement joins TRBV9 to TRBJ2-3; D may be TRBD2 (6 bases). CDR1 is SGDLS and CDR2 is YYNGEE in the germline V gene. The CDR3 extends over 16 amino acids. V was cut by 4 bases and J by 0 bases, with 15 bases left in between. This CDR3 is CASSPGVAASTDTQYF. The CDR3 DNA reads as TGTGCCAGCAGCCCTGGAGTAGCGGCTAGCACAGATACGCAGTATTTT.

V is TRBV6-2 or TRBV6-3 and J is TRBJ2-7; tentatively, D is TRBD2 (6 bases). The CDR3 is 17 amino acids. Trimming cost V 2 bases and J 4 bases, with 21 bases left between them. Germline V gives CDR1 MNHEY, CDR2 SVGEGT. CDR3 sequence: CASSYGAGSSFLYEQYF. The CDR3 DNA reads TGTGCCAGCAGTTACGGGGCGGGATCCTCCTTTCTTTACGAGCAGTACTTC.

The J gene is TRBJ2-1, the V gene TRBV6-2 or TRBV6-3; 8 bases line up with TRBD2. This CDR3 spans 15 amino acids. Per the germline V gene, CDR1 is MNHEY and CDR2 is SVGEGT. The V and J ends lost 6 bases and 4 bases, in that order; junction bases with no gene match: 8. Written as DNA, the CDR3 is TGTGCCAGCAGCCCTTGGGCGGGGGGATACAATGAGCAGTTCTTC. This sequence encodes CASSPWAGGYNEQFF.

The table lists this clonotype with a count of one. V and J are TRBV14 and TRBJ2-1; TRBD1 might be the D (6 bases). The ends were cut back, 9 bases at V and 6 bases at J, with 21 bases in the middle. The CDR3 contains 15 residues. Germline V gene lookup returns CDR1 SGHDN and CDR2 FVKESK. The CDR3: CASGTGTSYGNEQFF. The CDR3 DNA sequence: TGTGCCAGTGGCACCGGGACAAGTTATGGCAATGAGCAGTTCTTC.